These 21 T cell receptor beta chains were all obtained from the same sample, sequenced in a study of molecular identifiers for immune sequencing clone quantification. TCRdb independently ran MiXCR on the PCR reads; one entry per CDR3 protein. Among hundreds of thousands of distinct CDR3 sequences listed, about 25% were seen once. The sequenced material came from naive CD8+ T cells from blood, with Jurkat cell RNA spiked in. Subset described: FACS-sorted CD8+CD4-CCR7+CD45RA+ naive T cells. These TCRs come from a human donor in good health. Some libraries in this study had Jurkat cell RNA spiked in.

This clonotype was found a few times. The chain combines TRBV27 with TRBJ1-6; 8 nucleotides line up with TRBD1. The CDR3 length is 13 residues. Per the germline V gene, CDR1 is MNHEY and CDR2 is SMNVEV (reference sequence). Germline trimming cut 5 bases from V and 11 bases from J; bases unmatched to any gene: 5. CDR3 coding DNA: TGTGCCAGCAGTCCATGGACAGGGACACCCCTCCACTTT. Amino acid sequence: CASSPWTGTPLHF.

In this sample, this clonotype turned up once. A much larger clone lies one base from this, so it may be a read error. The rearrangement links TRBV7-2 to TRBJ2-5, with 10 bases that match TRBD2. After removal of 4 bases from V and 9 bases from J, the junction contained 8 bases not matched to a gene. The germline CDR1 and CDR2 sequences are SGHTA and FQGNSA. The CDR3 extends over 14 amino acids. The CDR3 region has the DNA TGTGCCAGCAGCTCTAGCGGGAGAGCGGAGGCCCAGTACTTC. Translating gives CASSSSGRAEAQYF.

The rearrangement joins TRBV29-1 to TRBJ2-7; D not resolved. The CDR3 spans 11 residues. The V gene's germline CDR1 is SQVTM and CDR2 ANQGSEA. Trimming left V 4 bases short and J 7 bases short, with 11 bases between. This CDR3 reads CSVVTLVEQYF. The CDR3 DNA reads TGCAGCGTTGTTACCTTGGTAGAGCAGTACTTC.

The J gene is TRBJ2-7, the V gene TRBV30, with a tentative D call TRBD1 (6 bases). CDR3 length: 13 amino acids. Deletions cut 2 bases from V and 3 bases from J, with 11 bases between. The germline V gene encodes CDR1 GTSNPN and CDR2 SVGIG (reference sequence). In DNA form, the CDR3 reads TGTGCCTGGAGTTACAGGGCCAACTACGAGCAGTACTTC. It encodes CAWSYRANYEQYF.

V is TRBV7-9 and J is TRBJ2-7; either TRBD1 or TRBD2 may supply D (5 bases each). This CDR3 region has 20 residues. V was cut by 7 bases and J by 0 bases, with 31 bases left in between. Germline-derived CDR1 and CDR2 are SEHNR and FQNEAQ (reference sequence). This CDR3 reads CASTRSGTRRVSESSYEQYF. The DNA for the CDR3 is TGTGCCAGCACCCGATCCGGGACCCGACGGGTTAGCGAGAGCTCCTACGAGCAGTACTTC. Complete variable domain (other parts from reference TRBV7-9 and TRBJ2-7): DTGVSQNPRHKITKRGQNVTFRCDPISEHNRLYWYRQTLGQGPEFLTYFQNEAQLEKSRLLSDRFSAERPKGSFSTLEIQRTEQGDSAMYLCASTRSGTRRVSESSYEQYFGPGTRLTVT.

In the case of this clonotype: This may come from a read error, since a much larger clone is one base off. V usage is TRBV2 and J usage is TRBJ2-5, with D perhaps matching TRBD1 (6 bases). The CDR3 length is 16 residues. The germline V gene has CDR1 SNHLY and CDR2 FYNNEI. As DNA, the CDR3 is TGTCCCAGCTTCCGTAGTCCTGGACAGACTCAAGAGACCCAGTACTTC. It codes for CPSFRSPGQTQETQYF.

The sample holds a few counts of this clonotype. The V and J genes are TRBV4-3 and TRBJ2-5; a weak D match, TRBD1 (6 bases). The CDR3 length is 14 residues. V gave up 3 bases and J gave up 2 bases, with 10 bases separating them. Looked up from germline, CDR1 is LGHNA and CDR2 is YSLEER. Written as DNA, the CDR3 is TGCGCCAGCAGCCAGTTTCAGGGGCAAGAGACCCAGTACTTC. Its protein is CASSQFQGQETQYF.

The sample holds a few counts of this clonotype. The rearrangement joins TRBV28 to TRBJ2-7, with 9 bases identical to TRBD1. J was trimmed by 2 bases and V by 6 bases; bases with no gene match: 5. The CDR3 is made up of 14 amino acids. Germline values: CDR1 MDHEN, CDR2 SYDVKM. CDR3 in DNA: TGTGCCAGCAGACGAGACAGGGGGACCTACGAGCAGTACTTC. It encodes CASRRDRGTYEQYF.

This clonotype was detected ten times or more. The rearrangement joins TRBV27 to TRBJ2-7, with D possibly TRBD1 on 6 matching bases. The V gene's germline CDR1 is MNHEY and CDR2 SMNVEV (reference sequence). The CDR3 contains 13 residues. Trimming removed 6 bases from V and 7 bases from J, with 16 bases in between. CDR3 residues: CASRDRETPEQYF. The CDR3 DNA follows: TGTGCCAGCAGGGACAGAGAGACTCCGGAGCAGTACTTC.

This clonotype appeared a few times. The V and J genes are TRBV19 and TRBJ2-7; the D gene is possibly TRBD2 (5 bases). The CDR3 runs 15 residues. Deletions cut 1 base from V and 4 bases from J, with 14 bases between. CDR1 and CDR2 from the germline V gene are LNHDA and SQIVND (reference sequence). CDR3 sequence (DNA): TGTGCCAGTAGTATAGCTGGAGCGGAGATTTACGAGCAGTACTTC. Protein product: CASSIAGAEIYEQYF.

The chain recombines TRBV7-4 with TRBJ2-7; D not resolved. V lost 1 base to trimming and J lost 5 bases, with 12 bases between them. This CDR3 has 14 amino acids. Germline V gives CDR1 SGHVT, CDR2 SQSDAQ. CDR3 sequence: CASSLDQQPHEQYF. The CDR3, as DNA: TGTGCCAGCAGCTTAGACCAGCAGCCCCACGAGCAGTACTTC.

This clonotype was found many times. V is TRBV7-9 and J is TRBJ1-5; the match to TRBD1 covers 7 bases. The CDR3 sequence is 15 residues long. Germline V CDR1 and CDR2: SEHNR, FQNEAQ (reference sequence). V lost 5 bases to trimming and J lost 7 bases; unmatched junction nucleotides: 11. The CDR3 DNA sequence: TGTGCCAGCAGCCAAGAGACAGGGATTGACCAGCCCCAGCATTTT. It codes for CASSQETGIDQPQHF.

There are a few counts of this clonotype. The V call is TRBV6-2 or TRBV6-3, the J call TRBJ1-1; 9 nucleotides agree with TRBD1. Germline CDR1 reads MNHEY; CDR2 reads SVGEGT. With 6 bases clipped from V and 7 bases from J, the junction kept 6 bases outside the gene matches. This CDR3 contains 13 residues. Here the CDR3 reads CASSLTGGIEAFF. The CDR3 DNA follows: TGTGCCAGCAGCCTGACAGGGGGAATTGAAGCTTTCTTT.

This clonotype was counted ten times or more. The V gene is TRBV7-9, the J gene TRBJ1-2; TRBD1 aligns across 9 bases. The CDR3 extends over 15 amino acids. The germline V gene encodes CDR1 SEHNR and CDR2 FQNEAQ (reference sequence). The V segment lost 6 bases and the J segment 3 bases; nucleotides outside the gene matches: 8. Written as DNA, the CDR3 is TGTGCCAGCAGGGCGCCGGACAGGGGTCACTATGGCTACACCTTC. Translated: CASRAPDRGHYGYTF.

This chain uses TRBV20-1 with TRBJ1-6; D perhaps matches TRBD1 (5 bases). Germline-derived CDR1 and CDR2 are DFQATT and SNEGSKA (reference sequence). The CDR3 is 13 residues long. The V end lost 3 bases, the J end lost 7 bases, and 10 bases lay between the germline ends. This CDR3 reads CSARGTRNSPLHF. As DNA, the CDR3 is TGCAGTGCTAGGGGGACCCGGAATTCACCCCTCCACTTT.

This clonotype was observed at least ten times. In nucleotides, the CDR3 is TGTGCCAGCAGCAGGGACCCATCCTACGAGCAGTACTTC. As protein: CASSRDPSYEQYF. The chain joins TRBV5-3 to TRBJ2-7, with D possibly called TRBD1 or TRBD2 (5 bases each). TRBV5-3 falls under the ORF class, with uncertain function. CDR3 length equals 13 residues. V gave up 8 bases and J gave up 1 base, with 13 bases separating them.

This clonotype showed up just a few times. The chain has TRBV20-1 and TRBJ2-1; the match to TRBD1 covers 8 bases. Germline CDR1 is DFQATT and CDR2 is SNEGSKA (reference sequence). The V and J ends lost 5 bases and 2 bases, in that order; junction bases with no gene match: 2. The CDR3 is 13 residues long. The CDR3 reads CSASDRAYNEQFF. DNA for the CDR3: TGCAGTGCTTCGGACAGGGCCTACAATGAGCAGTTCTTC.

This clonotype was recorded only once. The junction does not match germline at one end; this may be a read error. The chain is built from TRBV7-3 and TRBJ2-6; D tentatively reads TRBD1 or TRBD2 (6 bases each). Looked up from germline, CDR1 is SGHTA and CDR2 is FQGTGA. There are 20 residues in the CDR3. CDR3 loop: CASSFTSGGRSVSEANVLTF. CDR3 DNA sequence: TGTGCCAGCAGCTTTACGTCTGGGGGGCGCTCGGTATCTGAGGCCAACGTCCTGACTTTC.

On this clonotype: A single base separates this from a much larger clone, so it may be a read error. The chain combines TRBV4-3 with TRBJ1-5; 10 positions match TRBD1. Germline V gives CDR1 LGHNA, CDR2 YSLEER. The CDR3 totals 14 residues. The CDR3 region is CANSHGTGDQPQHF. DNA for the CDR3: TGCGCCAACAGCCATGGGACAGGGGATCAGCCCCAGCATTTT.

With respect to this clonotype: A much larger clonotype is one base distant, so this may be a read error. The chain combines TRBV9 with TRBJ1-5; possible D gene TRBD1, 5 bases. Between the trimmed V and J ends, which lost 10 bases and 5 bases, there was a span of 10 bases. The CDR3 extends over 11 amino acids. CDR1 and CDR2 (germline): SGDLS, YYNGEE. The CDR3 DNA sequence: TGTGCCGGGGCTGAGGATCAGCCCCAGCATTTT. Its translation: CAGAEDQPQHF.

This clonotype came up a few times. The chain recombines TRBV28 with TRBJ1-5; D is possibly TRBD1 (5 bases). CDR3 length: 14 amino acids. V lost 11 bases to trimming and J lost 6 bases, with 20 bases between them. CDR1 and CDR2 (germline): MDHEN, SYDVKM. The CDR3 sequence is CAGKSGRGSQPQHF. CDR3 DNA: TGTGCCGGCAAGTCAGGGAGGGGCAGTCAGCCCCAGCATTTT.